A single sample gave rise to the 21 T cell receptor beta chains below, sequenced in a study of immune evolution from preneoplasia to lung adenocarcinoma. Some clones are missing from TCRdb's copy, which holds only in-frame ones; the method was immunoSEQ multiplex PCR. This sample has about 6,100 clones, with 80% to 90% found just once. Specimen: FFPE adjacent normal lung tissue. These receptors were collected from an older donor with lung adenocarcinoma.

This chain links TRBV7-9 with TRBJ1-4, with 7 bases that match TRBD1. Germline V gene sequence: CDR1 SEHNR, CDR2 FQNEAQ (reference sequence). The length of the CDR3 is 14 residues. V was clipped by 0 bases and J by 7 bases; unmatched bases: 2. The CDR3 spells CASSLAGGLEKLFF. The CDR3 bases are TGTGCCAGCAGCTTAGCAGGGGGCCTTGAAAAACTGTTTTTT.

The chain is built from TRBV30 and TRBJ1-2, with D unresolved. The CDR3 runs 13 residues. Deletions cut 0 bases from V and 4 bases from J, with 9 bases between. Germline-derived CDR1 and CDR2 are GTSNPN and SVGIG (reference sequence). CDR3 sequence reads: CAWSVGGSYGYTF. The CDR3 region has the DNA TGTGCCTGGAGTGTAGGCGGTAGCTATGGCTACACCTTC. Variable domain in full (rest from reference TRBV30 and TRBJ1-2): SQTIHQWPATLVQPVGSPLSLECTVEGTSNPNLYWYRQAAGRGLQLLFYSVGIGQISSEVPQNLSASRPQDRQFILSSKKLLLSDSGFYLCAWSVGGSYGYTFGSGTRLTVV.

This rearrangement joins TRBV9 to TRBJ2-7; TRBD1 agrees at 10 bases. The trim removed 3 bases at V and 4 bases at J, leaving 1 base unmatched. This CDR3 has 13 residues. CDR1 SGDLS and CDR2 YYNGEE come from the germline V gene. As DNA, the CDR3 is TGTGCCAGCAGCGAGGGACAGGGGTACGAGCAGTACTTC. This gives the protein CASSEGQGYEQYF.

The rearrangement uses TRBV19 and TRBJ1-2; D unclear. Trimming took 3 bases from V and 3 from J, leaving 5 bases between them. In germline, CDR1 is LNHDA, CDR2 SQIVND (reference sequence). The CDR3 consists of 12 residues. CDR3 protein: CASSISDYGYTF. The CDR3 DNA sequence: TGTGCCAGTAGTATCTCAGACTATGGCTACACCTTC. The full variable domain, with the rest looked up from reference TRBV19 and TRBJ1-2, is DGGITQSPKYLFRKEGQNVTLSCEQNLNHDAMYWYRQDPGQGLRLIYYSQIVNDFQKGDIAEGYSVSREKKESFPLTVTSAQKNPTAFYLCASSISDYGYTFGSGTRLTVV.

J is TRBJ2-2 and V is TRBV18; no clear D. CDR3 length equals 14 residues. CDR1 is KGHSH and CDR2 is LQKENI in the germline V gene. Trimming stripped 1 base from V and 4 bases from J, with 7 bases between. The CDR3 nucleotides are TGTGCCAGCTCACCACTCAGTCTCACCGGGGAGCTGTTTTTT. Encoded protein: CASSPLSLTGELFF.

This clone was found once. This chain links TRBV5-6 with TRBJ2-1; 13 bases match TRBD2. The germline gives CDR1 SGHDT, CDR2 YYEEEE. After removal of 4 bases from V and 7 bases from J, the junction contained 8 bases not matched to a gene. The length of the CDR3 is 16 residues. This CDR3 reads CASSSGLAGDWNEQFF. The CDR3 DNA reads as TGTGCCAGCAGCAGCGGACTAGCGGGAGATTGGAATGAGCAGTTCTTC.

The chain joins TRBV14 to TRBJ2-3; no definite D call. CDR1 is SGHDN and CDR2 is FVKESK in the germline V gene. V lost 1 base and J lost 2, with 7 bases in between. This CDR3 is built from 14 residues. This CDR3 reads CASSQGTFTDTQYF. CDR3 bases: TGTGCCAGCAGCCAAGGGACCTTCACAGATACGCAGTATTTT.

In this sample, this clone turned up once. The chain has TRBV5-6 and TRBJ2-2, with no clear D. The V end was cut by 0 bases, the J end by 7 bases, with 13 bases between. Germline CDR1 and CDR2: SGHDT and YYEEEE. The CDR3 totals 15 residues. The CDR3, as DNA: TGTGCCAGCAGCTTGGACAGAATATACATCGGGGAGCTGTTTTTT. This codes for CASSLDRIYIGELFF.

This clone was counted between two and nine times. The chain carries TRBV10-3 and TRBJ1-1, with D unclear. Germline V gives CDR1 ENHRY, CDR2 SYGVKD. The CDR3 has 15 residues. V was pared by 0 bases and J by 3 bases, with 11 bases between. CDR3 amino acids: CAISESGGEDTEAFF. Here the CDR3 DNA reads TGTGCCATCAGTGAGTCGGGCGGGGAGGACACTGAAGCTTTCTTT.

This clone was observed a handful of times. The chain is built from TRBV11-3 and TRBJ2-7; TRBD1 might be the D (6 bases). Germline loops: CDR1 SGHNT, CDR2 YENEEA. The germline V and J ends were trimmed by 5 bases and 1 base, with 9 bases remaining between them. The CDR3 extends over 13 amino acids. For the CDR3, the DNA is TGTGCCAGCAGCGGACAGCCATCCTACGAGCAGTACTTC. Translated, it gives CASSGQPSYEQYF. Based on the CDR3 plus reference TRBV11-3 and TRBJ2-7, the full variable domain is EAGVVQSPRYKIIEKKQPVAFWCNPISGHNTLYWYLQNLGQGPELLIRYENEEAVDDSQLPKDRFSAERLKGVDSTLKIQPAELGDSAVYLCASSGQPSYEQYFGPGTRLTVT.

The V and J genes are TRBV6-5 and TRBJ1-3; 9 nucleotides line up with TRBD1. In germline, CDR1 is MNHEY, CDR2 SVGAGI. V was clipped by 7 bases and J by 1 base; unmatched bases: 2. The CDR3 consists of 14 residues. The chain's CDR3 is CASIDRGSGNTIYF. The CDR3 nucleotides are TGTGCCAGCATCGACAGGGGGTCTGGAAACACCATATATTTT.

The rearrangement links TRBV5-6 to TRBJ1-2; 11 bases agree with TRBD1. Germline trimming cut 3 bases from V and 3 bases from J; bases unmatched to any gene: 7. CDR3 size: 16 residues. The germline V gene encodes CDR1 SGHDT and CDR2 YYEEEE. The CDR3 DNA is TGTGCCAGCAGCTGGACCGGGACAGGGGGTGACTATGGCTACACCTTC. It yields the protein CASSWTGTGGDYGYTF.

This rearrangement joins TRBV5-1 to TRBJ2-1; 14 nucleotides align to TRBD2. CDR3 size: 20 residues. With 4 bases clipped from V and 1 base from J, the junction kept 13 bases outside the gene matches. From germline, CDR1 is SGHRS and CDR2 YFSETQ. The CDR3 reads CASSASGTSGSVGSYNEQFF. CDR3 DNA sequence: TGCGCCAGCAGCGCGTCCGGGACTAGCGGGAGCGTAGGATCCTACAATGAGCAGTTCTTC.

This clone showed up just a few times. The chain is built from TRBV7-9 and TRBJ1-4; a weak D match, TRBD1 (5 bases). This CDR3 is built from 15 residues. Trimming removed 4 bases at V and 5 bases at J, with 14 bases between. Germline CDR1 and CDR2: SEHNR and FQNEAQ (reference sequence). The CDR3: CASSSLGRENEKLFF. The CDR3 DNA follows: TGTGCCAGCAGCTCCTTGGGACGGGAAAATGAAAAACTGTTTTTT.

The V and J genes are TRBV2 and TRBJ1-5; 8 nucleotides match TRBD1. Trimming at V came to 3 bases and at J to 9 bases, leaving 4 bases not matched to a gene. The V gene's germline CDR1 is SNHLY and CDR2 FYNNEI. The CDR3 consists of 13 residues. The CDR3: CASSDRGLGPQHF. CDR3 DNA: TGTGCCAGCAGTGACAGGGGGCTAGGGCCCCAGCATTTT.

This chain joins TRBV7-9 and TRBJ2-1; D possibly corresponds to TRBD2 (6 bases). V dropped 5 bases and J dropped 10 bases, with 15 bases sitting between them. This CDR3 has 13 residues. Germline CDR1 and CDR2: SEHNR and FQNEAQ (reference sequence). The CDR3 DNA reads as TGTGCCAGCAGCCGGGACTCTCTCGGGGAGCAGTTCTTC. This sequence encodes CASSRDSLGEQFF.

CDR3 amino acids: CASSFDAAGRNIQYF. The DNA of the CDR3 is TGTGCCAGCAGCTTTGATGCGGCGGGGCGGAACATTCAGTACTTC. The rearrangement uses TRBV11-2 and TRBJ2-4, with TRBD2 as a possible D gene (6 bases). Trimming left V 3 bases short and J 7 bases short, with 16 bases between. CDR1 is SGHAT, CDR2 FQNNGV, per germline. There are 15 residues in the CDR3.

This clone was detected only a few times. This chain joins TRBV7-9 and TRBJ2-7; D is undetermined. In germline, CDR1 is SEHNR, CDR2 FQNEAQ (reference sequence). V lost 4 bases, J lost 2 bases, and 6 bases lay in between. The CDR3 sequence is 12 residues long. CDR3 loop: CASSYSPYEQYF. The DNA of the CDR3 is TGTGCCAGCAGCTATTCCCCCTACGAGCAGTACTTC.

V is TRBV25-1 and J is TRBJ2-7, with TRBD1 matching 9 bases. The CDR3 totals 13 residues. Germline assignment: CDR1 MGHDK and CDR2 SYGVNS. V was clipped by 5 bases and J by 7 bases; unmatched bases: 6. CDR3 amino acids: CASSRDRVEEQYF. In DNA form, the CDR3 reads TGTGCCAGCAGTCGGGACAGGGTGGAGGAGCAGTACTTC.

CDR3 protein: CASSQGLAVTDTQYF. CDR3 nucleotide sequence: TGTGCCAGCAGCCAGGGACTAGCGGTTACAGATACGCAGTATTTT. This chain connects TRBV4-2 to TRBJ2-3, with TRBD2 identical over 11 bases. J was trimmed by 3 bases and V by 3 bases; bases with no gene match: 2. Germline lookup yields CDR1 LGHNA and CDR2 YNFKEQ. CDR3 length: 15 amino acids.

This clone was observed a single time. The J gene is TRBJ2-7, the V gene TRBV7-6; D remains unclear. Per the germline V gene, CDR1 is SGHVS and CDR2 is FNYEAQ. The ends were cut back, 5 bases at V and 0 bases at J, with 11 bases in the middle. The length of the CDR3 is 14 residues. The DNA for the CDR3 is TGTGCCAGCAGCCCAGCTGGCCTCTCCTACGAGCAGTACTTC. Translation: CASSPAGLSYEQYF.